This T cell receptor (beta chain) stems from a study of blood T cell repertoires in COVID-19. Looking at the study overall: The United States, Italy and Spain supplied acute and convalescent COVID-19 samples. PBMCs, B-cell-depleted T cells, or T cells provided the cDNA or gDNA that made up the material.

The CDR3 contains 18 residues. CDR1 and CDR2 from the germline V gene are SGHAT and FQNNGV. Between the trimmed V and J ends, which lost 5 bases and 4 bases, there was a span of 24 bases. This clone was found once. Authors' analysis steps: Using reference gene primer amplification, nucleated cell counts were estimated. TCRdb's table, derived via immunoSEQ multiplex PCR, lists solely in-frame clones and lacks some. The V and J calls and clone size are taken from that table; D and trimming were inferred from the DNA. The data show about 140,000 clones, with around 87% seen just once and around 5% held by the top ten.

This chain connects TRBV11-2 to TRBJ2-4, with a possible D match to TRBD2 (7 bases). The sequence was collected from a human donor in a cohort sampled during active COVID-19. The specimen sequenced was peripheral blood. The CDR3 bases are TGTGCCAGCAGCCCCAATACAGGGCGGGAGAATAGGAAAAACATTCAGTACTTC. Protein product: CASSPNTGRENRKNIQYF.